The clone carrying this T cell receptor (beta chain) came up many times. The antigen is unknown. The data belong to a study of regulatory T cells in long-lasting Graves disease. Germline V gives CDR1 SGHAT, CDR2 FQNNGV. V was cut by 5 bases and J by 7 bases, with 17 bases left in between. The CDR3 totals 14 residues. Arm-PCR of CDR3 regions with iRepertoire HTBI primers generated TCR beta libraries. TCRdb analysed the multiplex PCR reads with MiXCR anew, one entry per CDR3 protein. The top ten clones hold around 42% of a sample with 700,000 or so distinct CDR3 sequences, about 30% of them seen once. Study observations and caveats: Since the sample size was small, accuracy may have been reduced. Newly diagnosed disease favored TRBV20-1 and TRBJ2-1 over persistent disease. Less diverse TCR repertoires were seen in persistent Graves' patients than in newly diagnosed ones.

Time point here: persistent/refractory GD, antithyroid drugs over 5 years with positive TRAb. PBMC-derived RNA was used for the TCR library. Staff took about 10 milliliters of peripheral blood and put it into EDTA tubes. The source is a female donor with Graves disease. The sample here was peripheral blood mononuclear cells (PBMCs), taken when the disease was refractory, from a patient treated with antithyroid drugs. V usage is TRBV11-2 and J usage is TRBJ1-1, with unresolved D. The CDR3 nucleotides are TGTGCCAGCAGCCCACCACCCAGGACGGTTGAAGCTTTCTTT. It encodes CASSPPPRTVEAFF.